This T cell receptor beta chain is from a study of cytomegalovirus exposure and HLA in healthy donors. Study-level results: Another analysis was done later, and it associated around 15,000 TCR beta sequences with HLA alleles at 0.05 false discovery rate.

The primer mix had 60 Vbeta and 13 Jbeta primers. Sequenced by immunoSEQ multiplex PCR; TCRdb stores in-frame clones only, minus some. The data hold more than 150,000 clones, with roughly four fifths observed a single time. On this clone itself: Its antigen is undetermined.

The CDR3 is 15 amino acids. The V and J ends lost 0 bases and 8 bases, in that order; junction bases with no gene match: 9. The germline V gene encodes CDR1 SGHKS and CDR2 YYEKEE (reference sequence). This chain links TRBV5-5 with TRBJ1-2, with 8 bases lining up with TRBD1. The receptor comes from a man aged 18 to 29 in good health and CMV-seronegative. Sequenced sample: PBMCs. The CDR3 reads CASSLVGQGAQGYTF. In nucleotides, the CDR3 is TGTGCCAGCAGCTTGGTAGGGCAGGGGGCGCAAGGCTACACCTTC.